This is a list of T cell receptor beta chains from one sample in a study of CD8 T cells in Susac syndrome. TCRdb ran MiXCR on the immunoSEQ multiplex PCR reads and lists one entry per CDR3 protein. This table holds approximately 220,000 distinct CDR3 sequences, roughly nine tenths found once. Sequenced: CD8+ T cells from PBMCs. All receptors derive from a human donor with multiple sclerosis. CDR3s include the opening cysteine and the closing phenylalanine or tryptophan. The D gene is left open where the match is weak. A clone size is listed for some rows: how often the clone was seen (once, few, many), or a class if it is expanded.

j_call: TRBJ1-1
clone_size: .
d_call: TRBD1
v_call: TRBV19
cdr3_aa: CASGRDRDTEAFF
cdr3_nt: TGTGCCAGTGGCCGGGACAGGGACACTGAAGCTTTCTTT

j_call: TRBJ2-3
clone_size: .
d_call: TRBD2
v_call: TRBV13
cdr3_aa: CASSLRSGGRDTQYF
cdr3_nt: TGTGCCAGCAGCTTACGGAGCGGGGGACGAGATACGCAGTATTTT

j_call: TRBJ2-3
clone_size: .
d_call: .
v_call: TRBV20-1
cdr3_aa: CSARGISRTDTQYF
cdr3_nt: TGCAGTGCTAGGGGTATCTCCCGTACAGATACGCAGTATTTT

j_call: TRBJ2-3
clone_size: .
d_call: .
v_call: TRBV3-1
cdr3_aa: CASSQDLSGDTDTQYF
cdr3_nt: TGTGCCAGCAGCCAAGATCTTTCAGGGGACACAGATACGCAGTATTTT

j_call: TRBJ2-5
clone_size: .
d_call: .
v_call: TRBV12-3/TRBV12-4
cdr3_aa: CASSPLGNQETQYF
cdr3_nt: TGTGCCAGCAGCCCCTTGGGAAACCAAGAGACCCAGTACTTC

j_call: TRBJ2-1
clone_size: .
d_call: .
v_call: TRBV3-1
cdr3_aa: CASSQDTRSPPGFF
cdr3_nt: TGTGCCAGCAGCCAAGATACGCGGAGCCCCCCAGGATTCTTC

j_call: TRBJ2-5
clone_size: few
d_call: .
v_call: TRBV4-2
cdr3_aa: CASTPPGLGGRETQYF
cdr3_nt: TGTGCCAGCACCCCGCCCGGGCTTGGCGGACGAGAGACCCAGTACTTC

j_call: TRBJ2-2
clone_size: .
d_call: .
v_call: TRBV9
cdr3_aa: CASSELPGELFF
cdr3_nt: TGTGCCAGCAGCGAGCTCCCCGGGGAGCTGTTTTTT

j_call: TRBJ2-7
clone_size: .
d_call: .
v_call: TRBV13
cdr3_aa: CASSLGRGGDLYEQYF
cdr3_nt: TGTGCCAGCAGCTTAGGCAGGGGCGGTGATTTATACGAGCAGTACTTC

j_call: TRBJ2-7
clone_size: .
d_call: .
v_call: TRBV7-8
cdr3_aa: CASSSSDEYYYEQYF
cdr3_nt: TGTGCCAGCAGCTCTTCGGATGAATACTACTACGAGCAGTACTTC

j_call: TRBJ2-5
clone_size: .
d_call: .
v_call: TRBV6-5
cdr3_aa: CASSFTDYTQETQYF
cdr3_nt: TGTGCCAGCAGTTTCACGGACTATACCCAAGAGACCCAGTACTTC

j_call: TRBJ2-7
clone_size: .
d_call: .
v_call: TRBV5-1
cdr3_aa: CASTRLQGGSYEQYF
cdr3_nt: TGCGCCAGCACCCGACTACAGGGAGGCTCCTACGAGCAGTACTTC

j_call: TRBJ2-3
clone_size: once
d_call: .
v_call: TRBV15
cdr3_aa: CATSLEEGSSADTQYF
cdr3_nt: TGTGCCACCAGCTTAGAAGAGGGCAGTTCGGCAGATACGCAGTATTTT

j_call: TRBJ2-1
clone_size: .
d_call: TRBD2
v_call: TRBV12-3/TRBV12-4
cdr3_aa: CASRPIAGGGYNEQFF
cdr3_nt: TGTGCCAGCAGGCCCATAGCGGGAGGAGGTTACAATGAGCAGTTCTTC

j_call: TRBJ2-3
clone_size: .
d_call: .
v_call: TRBV27
cdr3_aa: CASSLSSTDTQYF
cdr3_nt: TGTGCCAGCAGTTTATCGAGCACAGATACGCAGTATTTT

j_call: TRBJ1-1
clone_size: .
d_call: .
v_call: TRBV30
cdr3_aa: CAWRAGRLVEAFF
cdr3_nt: TGTGCCTGGAGGGCGGGGCGCTTGGTGGAAGCTTTCTTT

j_call: TRBJ2-7
clone_size: .
d_call: .
v_call: TRBV2
cdr3_aa: CASSLTDYEQYF
cdr3_nt: TGTGCCAGCAGTTTGACCGACTACGAGCAGTACTTC

j_call: TRBJ2-3
clone_size: .
d_call: TRBD2
v_call: TRBV2
cdr3_aa: CASSPTSGGRSTDTQYF
cdr3_nt: TGTGCCAGCAGCCCCACTAGCGGGGGTCGGAGCACAGATACGCAGTATTTT

j_call: TRBJ2-2
clone_size: once
d_call: TRBD2
v_call: TRBV11-2
cdr3_aa: CASSLVLLASGRMNTGELFF
cdr3_nt: TGTGCCAGCAGCTTAGTTCTTCTGGCTAGCGGGAGGATGAACACCGGGGAGCTGTTTTTT

j_call: TRBJ1-2
clone_size: .
d_call: .
v_call: TRBV5-1
cdr3_aa: CASSLDDRNYGYTF
cdr3_nt: TGCGCCAGCAGCTTGGACGACAGGAACTATGGCTACACCTTC

j_call: TRBJ2-1
clone_size: .
d_call: .
v_call: TRBV7-9
cdr3_aa: CASSGVWQREEFF
cdr3_nt: TGTGCCAGCAGCGGAGTGTGGCAGCGAGAGGAGTTCTTC

j_call: TRBJ2-7
clone_size: few
d_call: TRBD1
v_call: TRBV9
cdr3_aa: CASSVGGTASYEQYF
cdr3_nt: TGTGCCAGCAGCGTAGGAGGGACAGCCTCCTACGAGCAGTACTTC

j_call: TRBJ2-7
clone_size: once
d_call: TRBD1
v_call: TRBV13
cdr3_aa: CASSSRGIEQYF
cdr3_nt: TGTGCCAGCAGCTCCAGGGGGATTGAGCAGTACTTC

j_call: TRBJ2-7
clone_size: .
d_call: TRBD1
v_call: TRBV27
cdr3_aa: CASSLVGQGGYEQYF
cdr3_nt: TGTGCCAGCAGTTTAGTGGGACAGGGTGGCTACGAGCAGTACTTC

j_call: TRBJ2-7
clone_size: few
d_call: .
v_call: TRBV12-3/TRBV12-4
cdr3_aa: CASSGTAYEQYF
cdr3_nt: TGTGCCAGCAGTGGGACCGCCTACGAGCAGTACTTC

j_call: TRBJ1-2
clone_size: .
d_call: .
v_call: TRBV2
cdr3_aa: CASSGVPPGGANYGYTF
cdr3_nt: TGTGCCAGCAGTGGGGTCCCCCCCGGAGGGGCTAACTATGGCTACACCTTC

j_call: TRBJ2-7
clone_size: .
d_call: TRBD1
v_call: TRBV5-5
cdr3_aa: CASSTETMTGYYEQYF
cdr3_nt: TGTGCCAGCAGCACAGAGACGATGACAGGGTACTACGAGCAGTACTTC

j_call: TRBJ1-1
clone_size: .
d_call: .
v_call: TRBV29-1
cdr3_aa: CSVSNTEAFF
cdr3_nt: TGCAGCGTTTCTAACACTGAAGCTTTCTTT

j_call: TRBJ2-1
clone_size: .
d_call: .
v_call: TRBV15
cdr3_aa: CATSRDRGANEQFF
cdr3_nt: TGTGCCACCAGCAGAGATAGGGGAGCCAATGAGCAGTTCTTC

j_call: TRBJ1-1
clone_size: .
d_call: .
v_call: TRBV7-6
cdr3_aa: CASSLAAGPNTEAFF
cdr3_nt: TGTGCCAGCAGCTTAGCTGCGGGGCCGAACACTGAAGCTTTCTTT

j_call: TRBJ2-1
clone_size: .
d_call: TRBD2
v_call: TRBV29-1
cdr3_aa: CSVEDSRLAGGPGNEQFF
cdr3_nt: TGCAGCGTTGAAGATTCCCGACTAGCGGGAGGGCCGGGGAATGAGCAGTTCTTC

j_call: TRBJ2-5
clone_size: .
d_call: TRBD1
v_call: TRBV19
cdr3_aa: CASSQGVGPTGTQYF
cdr3_nt: TGTGCCAGTAGTCAGGGGGTCGGCCCCACGGGGACCCAGTACTTC

j_call: TRBJ2-5
clone_size: .
d_call: TRBD2
v_call: TRBV14
cdr3_aa: CASSPRLAEETQYF
cdr3_nt: TGTGCCAGCAGCCCCCGGCTAGCGGAAGAGACCCAGTACTTC

j_call: TRBJ1-5
clone_size: .
d_call: .
v_call: TRBV12-3/TRBV12-4
cdr3_aa: CASSSTPGLLHF
cdr3_nt: TGTGCCAGCAGTTCGACTCCGGGACTCTTACATTTT

j_call: TRBJ2-1
clone_size: .
d_call: TRBD1
v_call: TRBV6-1
cdr3_aa: CASSEPEGQVIDNEQFF
cdr3_nt: TGTGCCAGCAGTGAACCCGAGGGACAGGTGATCGACAATGAGCAGTTCTTC

j_call: TRBJ1-2
clone_size: .
d_call: TRBD1
v_call: TRBV6-5
cdr3_aa: CASSYSTGQPEGYTF
cdr3_nt: TGTGCCAGCAGTTACTCGACGGGACAGCCTGAAGGCTACACCTTC

j_call: TRBJ1-2
clone_size: .
d_call: TRBD1
v_call: TRBV19
cdr3_aa: CASSILGRTGYGYTF
cdr3_nt: TGTGCCAGTAGTATATTGGGACGGACAGGCTATGGCTACACCTTC